The 27 T cell receptor beta chains below come from one sample, sequenced in a study of T-cell memory formation after mild COVID-19. Each CDR3 protein gets one entry after TCRdb re-called the 5' RACE reads with MiXCR. Among hundreds of thousands of distinct CDR3 sequences, just under 20% were seen once, and the ten largest hold about 21%. The sequenced sample consisted of PBMCs or a T cell subset sorted from them (not recorded which). These TCRs come from a man aged 18 to 29 who had mild COVID-19 (a few samples of this study predate the infection). Cell type and time point are not known.

As DNA, the CDR3 is TGTGCCTGGAGTCTGGGGGACACTGAAGCTTTCTTT. As protein: CAWSLGDTEAFF. This chain connects TRBV30 to TRBJ1-1; maybe TRBD1 (5 bases). Germline V gene lookup returns CDR1 GTSNPN and CDR2 SVGIG (reference sequence). This CDR3 region has 12 residues. With 2 bases removed from V and 3 bases from J, the gap between germline ends came to 7 bases.

J is TRBJ2-2 and V is TRBV4-3; D possibly corresponds to TRBD1 (6 bases). The CDR3 contains 16 residues. The V and J ends lost 4 bases and 4 bases respectively, with 16 bases between them. Germline V gives CDR1 LGHNA, CDR2 YSLEER. The CDR3 nucleotides read TGCGCCAGCAGCCCCCGGCAGGGGTTGGCCACCGGGGAGCTGTTTTTT. It is translated as CASSPRQGLATGELFF.

The CDR3 loop reads CASSSQVTEAFF. CDR3 DNA: TGTGCCAGCAGTTCACAGGTCACTGAAGCTTTCTTT. The V call is TRBV9, the J call TRBJ1-1; maybe TRBD1 (5 bases). Trimming took 5 bases from V and 4 from J, leaving 9 bases between them. This CDR3 is 12 amino acids long. The germline V gene has CDR1 SGDLS and CDR2 YYNGEE. The whole variable domain, filled in from reference TRBV9 and TRBJ1-1, reads DSGVTQTPKHLITATGQRVTLRCSPRSGDLSVYWYQQSLDQGLQFLIQYYNGEERAKGNILERFSAQQFPDLHSELNLSSLELGDSALYFCASSSQVTEAFFGQGTRLTVV.

The rearrangement joins TRBV20-1 to TRBJ1-4; 8 nucleotides match TRBD1. Germline V gene sequence: CDR1 DFQATT, CDR2 SNEGSKA (reference sequence). The CDR3 runs to 14 residues. V was clipped by 3 bases and J by 8 bases; unmatched bases: 8. In nucleotides, the CDR3 is TGCAGTGCTAGGCCGGGACAGGAGGGCGAAAAACTGTTTTTT. This translates into CSARPGQEGEKLFF.

This clonotype was observed a handful of times. The V gene is TRBV14, the J gene TRBJ1-6, with D possibly being TRBD1 (6 bases). Germline V CDR1 and CDR2: SGHDN, FVKESK. The CDR3 extends over 14 amino acids. V was clipped by 6 bases and J by 6 bases, with 12 bases between them. In nucleotides, the CDR3 is TGTGCCAGCAGTCTCGGGACAAGTAATTCACCCCTCCACTTT. Translation gives CASSLGTSNSPLHF.

This clonotype was detected a few times. The CDR3 reads CASGLTGTGVAGELFF. The DNA for the CDR3 is TGTGCTAGTGGTTTGACCGGGACAGGGGTCGCCGGGGAGCTGTTTTTT. The chain is built from TRBV12-5 and TRBJ2-2; TRBD1 matches at 10 bases. Germline V CDR1 and CDR2: LGHNT, FRNRAP. This CDR3 has 16 residues. The junction had 6 bases not matched to a gene; V was cut back by 2 bases and J by 6 bases.

V is TRBV11-2 and J is TRBJ1-5, with D unresolved. Germline-derived CDR1 and CDR2 are SGHAT and FQNNGV. There are 12 residues in the CDR3. Trimming stripped 3 bases from V and 5 bases from J, with 5 bases between. The CDR3 region has the DNA TGTGCCAGCAGCTTTCAAGATCAGCCCCAGCATTTT. It yields the protein CASSFQDQPQHF.

This clonotype was recorded a few times. The CDR3 DNA reads as TGTGCCATCAGTGAAGGGTTTCAGTCTAGTGGCTACACCTTC. It yields the protein CAISEGFQSSGYTF. The rearrangement uses TRBV10-3 and TRBJ1-2; D is undetermined. The CDR3 runs 14 residues. The V end was cut by 3 bases, the J end by 7 bases, with 15 bases between. CDR1 ENHRY and CDR2 SYGVKD come from the germline V gene.

This clonotype has just a few counts. The rearrangement uses TRBV9 and TRBJ2-2; 7 positions agree with TRBD2. This CDR3 comprises 14 residues. After removal of 3 bases from V and 4 bases from J, the junction contained 3 bases not matched to a gene. Germline V gene sequence: CDR1 SGDLS, CDR2 YYNGEE. The chain's CDR3 is CASSATGGTGELFF. CDR3 nucleotide sequence: TGTGCCAGCAGCGCCACGGGGGGCACCGGGGAGCTGTTTTTT.

The rearrangement links TRBV20-1 to TRBJ2-3, with 7 bases aligning to TRBD1. This CDR3 is built from 15 residues. CDR1 and CDR2 (germline): DFQATT, SNEGSKA (reference sequence). V dropped 0 bases and J dropped 1; count of bases not matched to a gene: 4. The CDR3 nucleotides are TGCAGTGCTAGAGATTGGACAGGACGCACAGATACGCAGTATTTT. It translates to CSARDWTGRTDTQYF.

A few counts support this clonotype. The chain combines TRBV29-1 with TRBJ2-1, with D possibly matching TRBD1 (5 bases). Between the trimmed V and J ends, which lost 7 bases and 8 bases, there was a span of 15 bases. This CDR3 contains 12 residues. CDR1 and CDR2 (germline): SQVTM, ANQGSEA. CDR3: CSGGPQGDEQFF. The CDR3 DNA sequence: TGCAGCGGGGGCCCCCAGGGCGATGAGCAGTTCTTC.

The chain has TRBV29-1 and TRBJ2-1; tentative D call: TRBD1 (6 bases). The germline V gene has CDR1 SQVTM and CDR2 ANQGSEA. V was cut by 3 bases and J by 7 bases, with 19 bases left in between. The CDR3 totals 15 residues. CDR3 bases: TGCAGCGTTGAGACGGGGCAGGGGTGGAGGAATGAGCAGTTCTTC. Amino acids: CSVETGQGWRNEQFF.

This clonotype has just a few counts. The J gene is TRBJ2-5, the V gene TRBV5-1, with 10 bases lining up with TRBD1. J lost 3 bases, V lost 5 bases, and 4 bases had no gene match. The CDR3 is 14 amino acids. The germline gives CDR1 SGHRS, CDR2 YFSETQ. The chain's CDR3 is CASSPGTGEETQYF. The CDR3 coding sequence is TGCGCCAGCAGTCCCGGGACAGGGGAAGAGACCCAGTACTTC. Variable domain in full (rest from reference TRBV5-1 and TRBJ2-5): KAGVTQTPRYLIKTRGQQVTLSCSPISGHRSVSWYQQTPGQGLQFLFEYFSETQRNKGNFPGRFSGRQFSNSRSEMNVSTLELGDSALYLCASSPGTGEETQYFGPGTRLLVL.

The rearrangement uses TRBV18 and TRBJ2-1, with TRBD2 as a possible D gene (6 bases). CDR1 and CDR2 from the germline V gene are KGHSH and LQKENI. CDR3 length: 15 amino acids. The V gene lost 5 bases and the J gene lost 4 bases, with 15 bases spanning the gap. This CDR3 is CASSSRGGAYNEQFF. The CDR3 DNA reads as TGTGCCAGCTCAAGCCGGGGCGGGGCTTACAATGAGCAGTTCTTC.

The chain employs TRBV6-5 and TRBJ2-7, with 7 bases identical to TRBD2. The CDR3 sequence is 15 residues long. The V and J ends lost 0 bases and 4 bases, in that order; junction bases with no gene match: 6. The germline V gene has CDR1 MNHEY and CDR2 SVGAGI. In DNA, the CDR3 is TGTGCCAGCAGTTACTCGATTGCCGGGGGGTACGAGCAGTACTTC. Translating it yields CASSYSIAGGYEQYF.

The gene calls are TRBV7-2 and TRBJ2-2; D ambiguous. Germline lookup yields CDR1 SGHTA and CDR2 FQGNSA. This CDR3 comprises 18 residues. The V and J ends lost 2 bases and 0 bases respectively, with 16 bases between them. The CDR3 is CASSLRARDYTNTGELFF. The CDR3 nucleotides read TGTGCCAGCAGCTTACGGGCTAGGGATTACACGAACACCGGGGAGCTGTTTTTT. Drawing the rest from reference TRBV7-2 and TRBJ2-2, the complete variable domain is GAGVSQSPSNKVTEKGKDVELRCDPISGHTALYWYRQSLGQGLEFLIYFQGNSAPDKSGLPSDRFSAERTGGSVSTLTIQRTQQEDSAVYLCASSLRARDYTNTGELFFGEGSRLTVL.

V and J are TRBV29-1 and TRBJ2-1; D uncertain. Germline V gene sequence: CDR1 SQVTM, CDR2 ANQGSEA. The CDR3 totals 15 residues. Deletions cut 2 bases from V and 0 bases from J, with 11 bases between. The CDR3 DNA reads as TGCAGCGTTGAACCCCAGCTTCCCTCCTACAATGAGCAGTTCTTC. Its translation: CSVEPQLPSYNEQFF.

The chain uses TRBV6-5 and TRBJ2-4, with D perhaps matching TRBD2 (5 bases). CDR1 is MNHEY and CDR2 is SVGAGI in the germline V gene. The CDR3 is made up of 15 amino acids. Trimming shortened V by 5 bases and J by 0 bases, and 11 bases separated the two germline ends. DNA of the CDR3: TGTGCCAGCAGTCGGACTGCAGTAGCCAAAAACATTCAGTACTTC. Translation: CASSRTAVAKNIQYF.

This clonotype appeared a few times. The V call is TRBV12-3 or TRBV12-4, the J call TRBJ2-7, with D possibly matching TRBD1 (6 bases). V was trimmed by 6 bases and J by 3 bases, leaving 15 bases between them. This CDR3 has 14 residues. CDR3 amino acids: CASSSTGSGYEQYV. CDR3 DNA: TGTGCCAGCAGCAGCACAGGGAGCGGCTACGAGCAGTACGTC.

About this clonotype itself: An end of the junction does not agree with germline; a read error may underlie this. The CDR3 loop is CANSQDLKGREQYF. In DNA form, the CDR3 reads TGCGCCAACAGCCAAGATCTTAAGGGCCGCGAGCAGTACTTC. The V and J genes are TRBV4-3 and TRBJ2-7; D gene unclear. This CDR3 contains 14 residues. Germline-derived CDR1 and CDR2 are LGHNA and YSLEER.

This clonotype occurred a few times. V is TRBV5-1 and J is TRBJ1-1; TRBD1 matches 9 bases. V was pared by 4 bases and J by 0 bases, with 10 bases of the junction left unmatched. The CDR3 is 17 amino acids. Germline lookup yields CDR1 SGHRS and CDR2 YFSETQ. CDR3 in amino acids: CASSLGTGLILNTEAFF. In DNA form, the CDR3 reads TGCGCCAGCAGCCTCGGGACAGGGCTAATACTGAACACTGAAGCTTTCTTT.

The chain links TRBV6-5 to TRBJ1-1; possible D gene TRBD1, 5 bases. V dropped 7 bases and J dropped 3 bases, with 24 bases sitting between them. This CDR3 is built from 17 residues. CDR1 MNHEY and CDR2 SVGAGI come from the germline V gene. The CDR3 here is CASKSGQGPSPDTEAFF. The CDR3 DNA is TGTGCCAGCAAGTCGGGGCAGGGTCCCTCTCCGGACACTGAAGCTTTCTTT.

This clonotype was seen at least ten times. J is TRBJ2-7 and V is TRBV4-3, with D tentatively TRBD2 (5 bases). CDR3 length: 15 residues. Looked up from germline, CDR1 is LGHNA and CDR2 is YSLEER. The V end lost 3 bases, the J end lost 1 base, and 13 bases lay between the germline ends. The CDR3 here is CASSQASGWSYEQYF. As DNA, the CDR3 is TGCGCCAGCAGCCAGGCCAGCGGTTGGTCCTACGAGCAGTACTTC.

Ten or more counts support this clonotype. The chain couples TRBV9 to TRBJ2-1, with 8 positions matching TRBD1. Germline V lookup: CDR1 SGDLS, CDR2 YYNGEE. The CDR3 extends over 15 amino acids. Trimming at V came to 4 bases and at J to 8 bases, leaving 11 bases not matched to a gene. CDR3 sequence: CASSSQPGTGYEQFF. CDR3 nucleotides: TGTGCCAGCAGCTCCCAGCCGGGGACAGGATATGAGCAGTTCTTC.

This clonotype has just a few counts. The rearrangement uses TRBV6-5 and TRBJ2-3, with unresolved D. The germline gives CDR1 MNHEY, CDR2 SVGAGI. V was trimmed by 6 bases and J by 6 bases, leaving 16 bases between them. This CDR3 is 14 amino acids long. CDR3 bases: TGTGCCAGCAGCACCAACTCACTGTTGGATACGCAGTATTTT. Amino acid sequence: CASSTNSLLDTQYF.

This clonotype was recorded a few times. V gene TRBV7-8 combines with J gene TRBJ2-3, with TRBD2 matching over 10 bases. The CDR3 contains 18 residues. The J segment lost 2 bases and the V segment lost 3 bases, leaving 11 bases of the junction unmatched. Germline-derived CDR1 and CDR2 are SGHVS and FQNEAQ. The CDR3 DNA follows: TGTGCCAGCAGCTTGATAGTAGCGGGGGGTACTATCACAGATACGCAGTATTTT. It specifies CASSLIVAGGTITDTQYF.

V and J are TRBV6-5 and TRBJ1-4, with D possibly matching TRBD1 (6 bases). The length of the CDR3 is 16 residues. Germline CDR1 and CDR2: MNHEY and SVGAGI. Trimming took off 2 bases at V and 7 bases at J, with 17 bases between the two ends. CDR3 DNA: TGTGCCAGCAGTTACCGTGACAGGATCGGGGTTGAAAAACTGTTTTTT. Translation gives CASSYRDRIGVEKLFF.